This entry lists 23 T cell receptor beta chains sequenced from one sample in a study of blood T cells in healthy people across ages (dated by TCRdb to about 2015). Library preparation employed 5' RACE. TCRdb shows the sequencer as Illumina HiSeq 2500. A second PCR of roughly 6 to 12 cycles was performed with a sample-barcoded 5' primer and a J-beta primer mix. TCRdb reprocessed the public reads (quality trimming at Q25 with fastp, clone calling with MiXCR) and kept in-frame beta chains. Here each entry gathers all rows of one CDR3 protein and keeps the most common genes and DNA. The sample table contains some 1.5 million distinct CDR3 sequences; only one count was recorded for roughly two fifths of them. Over 3.5% of the sample belongs to the ten largest clones. The specimen was blood. Receptors originate from a woman younger than 30 in good health.

This clonotype turned up a few times. This rearrangement joins TRBV7-9 to TRBJ2-4; D uncertain. V shed 1 base and J shed 3 bases, with 7 bases lying between them. This CDR3 has 14 amino acids. CDR1 and CDR2 from the germline V gene are SEHNR and FQNEAQ (reference sequence). The CDR3 DNA reads as TGTGCCAGCAGCTTAGAAGGTTTCAAAAACATTCAGTACTTC. As protein: CASSLEGFKNIQYF. Variable domain in full (rest from reference TRBV7-9 and TRBJ2-4): DTGVSQNPRHKITKRGQNVTFRCDPISEHNRLYWYRQTLGQGPEFLTYFQNEAQLEKSRLLSDRFSAERPKGSFSTLEIQRTEQGDSAMYLCASSLEGFKNIQYFGAGTRLSVL.

The chain has TRBV7-9 and TRBJ2-3; 7 nucleotides align to TRBD2. Germline V lookup: CDR1 SEHNR, CDR2 FQNEAQ (reference sequence). The J segment lost 5 bases and the V segment lost 7 bases, leaving 18 bases of the junction unmatched. This CDR3 has 17 amino acids. The CDR3: CASTPTLAGFTGDTQYF. DNA of the CDR3: TGTGCCAGCACCCCCACCTTAGCGGGCTTCACGGGAGATACGCAGTATTTT.

This sequence joins TRBV4-3 and TRBJ1-4, with D perhaps matching TRBD1 (6 bases). V gave up 1 base and J gave up 8 bases, with 20 bases separating them. In germline, CDR1 is LGHNA, CDR2 YSLEER. This CDR3 region has 17 residues. The CDR3 DNA follows: TGCGCCAGCAGCCAAGGGCAGGGGAGGGGGAGTGGAGAAAAACTGTTTTTT. Protein product: CASSQGQGRGSGEKLFF.

The rearrangement joins TRBV27 to TRBJ2-7; TRBD1 matches 7 bases. Germline V gives CDR1 MNHEY, CDR2 SMNVEV (reference sequence). The CDR3 loop spans 14 amino acids. V lost 6 bases, J lost 0 bases, and 5 bases stayed unmatched. The DNA for the CDR3 is TGTGCCAGCAGAGGTAAGGGGGCCTCCTACGAGCAGTACTTC. It codes for CASRGKGASYEQYF.

The chain has TRBV20-1 and TRBJ2-7; possibly TRBD1 or TRBD2 for D (5 bases each). Deletions cut 5 bases from V and 0 bases from J, with 14 bases between. The length of the CDR3 is 14 residues. Germline CDR1 DFQATT, CDR2 SNEGSKA (reference sequence). In DNA, the CDR3 is TGCAGTGCTCAGCTCCCAGGGAGCTCCTACGAGCAGTACTTC. Translation: CSAQLPGSSYEQYF.

The sample holds a few counts of this clonotype. The V call is TRBV20-1, the J call TRBJ2-3; 10 bases are a match to TRBD2. From germline, CDR1 is DFQATT and CDR2 SNEGSKA (reference sequence). With V trimmed by 1 base and J by 2 bases, 6 bases remained unmatched. There are 16 residues in the CDR3. In DNA form, the CDR3 reads TGCAGTGCTAGAGTCTGGACTAGCGGATTCACAGATACGCAGTATTTT. It encodes CSARVWTSGFTDTQYF.

This sequence joins TRBV27 and TRBJ2-1; unclear D gene. Trimming cost V 8 bases and J 12 bases, with 14 bases left between them. Per germline, CDR1 MNHEY and CDR2 SMNVEV (reference sequence). The CDR3 sequence is 11 residues long. CDR3 bases: TGTGCCAGCGGAAACCCCCCCGGGCAGTTCTTC. It codes for CASGNPPGQFF.

The gene calls are TRBV7-8 and TRBJ2-1; possibly TRBD2 for D (5 bases). Germline V CDR1 and CDR2: SGHVS, FQNEAQ. The germline V and J ends were trimmed by 8 bases and 10 bases, with 15 bases remaining between them. The CDR3 sequence is 12 residues long. The CDR3 DNA is TGTGCCAGCCGACCCCGCGAGGGAGAGCAGTTCTTC. It codes for CASRPREGEQFF.

A few counts support this clonotype. The V gene is TRBV3-1, the J gene TRBJ2-3, with D unresolved. The V gene's germline CDR1 is LGHDT and CDR2 YNNKEL (reference sequence). The CDR3 consists of 15 residues. V was clipped by 3 bases and J by 2 bases, with 12 bases between them. Written as DNA, the CDR3 is TGTGCCAGCAGCCATGAGGTACCAAACACAGATACGCAGTATTTT. Translated: CASSHEVPNTDTQYF.

The chain employs TRBV24-1 and TRBJ2-1, with D hard to call. CDR1 is KGHDR, CDR2 SFDVKD, per germline. Trimming removed 10 bases from V and 10 bases from J, with 13 bases in between. There are 11 residues in the CDR3. The CDR3 nucleotides are TGTGCCACGGCGGCGTTAGGCGAGCAGTTCTTC. This translates into CATAALGEQFF.

V and J are TRBV12-3 or TRBV12-4 and TRBJ1-5; TRBD1 aligns across 8 bases. The CDR3 sequence is 16 residues long. The J segment lost 9 bases and the V segment lost 5 bases, leaving 15 bases of the junction unmatched. The CDR3 here is CASSPGTGSLIRPQHF. The CDR3 nucleotides read TGTGCCAGCAGTCCCGGGACAGGCTCCCTGATTAGGCCCCAGCATTTT.

The CDR3 nucleotides are TGTGCCAGCAGCTTGTTTCGGGGGGCTGGCTATGGCTACACCTTC. Translating gives CASSLFRGAGYGYTF. The genes are TRBV5-6 and TRBJ1-2; TRBD1 might be the D (6 bases). The CDR3 loop spans 15 amino acids. The V gene's germline CDR1 is SGHDT and CDR2 YYEEEE. V lost 1 base to trimming and J lost 4 bases, with 14 bases between them.

This chain connects TRBV7-2 to TRBJ2-1; 14 nucleotides match TRBD2. Germline-derived CDR1 and CDR2 are SGHTA and FQGNSA. V lost 5 bases to trimming and J lost 10 bases; unmatched junction nucleotides: 4. There are 14 residues in the CDR3. Here the CDR3 reads CASSGGTSGREQFF. The DNA of the CDR3 is TGTGCCAGCAGCGGAGGGACTAGCGGGAGAGAGCAGTTCTTC.

This clonotype was seen a few times. V usage is TRBV4-1 and J usage is TRBJ1-2; 9 nucleotides align to TRBD1. V was clipped by 4 bases and J by 5 bases; unmatched bases: 5. Germline-derived CDR1 and CDR2 are MGHRA and YSYEKL. CDR3 length: 14 residues. The CDR3 sequence is CASSLGTGTYGYTF. CDR3 nucleotide sequence: TGCGCCAGCAGCCTCGGGACAGGGACTTATGGCTACACCTTC.

This clonotype has a handful of counts. This may arise from a read error, as a much more abundant clone is one base away. This sequence joins TRBV10-3 and TRBJ2-3; D is uncertain. The CDR3 is made up of 13 amino acids. Looked up from germline, CDR1 is ENHRY and CDR2 is SYGVKD. The CDR3 DNA is TGTGCCAGCAGTGAGTCTTGGACAGATACGCAGTATTTT. Its protein product is CASSESWTDTQYF.

Here the CDR3 DNA reads TGCAGCGTTGAGGTCTGGGGAGGACCCCAATCGGAGACCCAGTACTTC. It yields the protein CSVEVWGGPQSETQYF. The chain has TRBV29-1 and TRBJ2-5; weak D call: TRBD2 (6 bases). CDR1 and CDR2 (germline): SQVTM, ANQGSEA. CDR3 length equals 16 residues. The ends were cut back, 3 bases at V and 5 bases at J, with 22 bases in the middle.

The gene calls are TRBV7-8 and TRBJ1-2; 8 bases are a match to TRBD1. This CDR3 has 17 residues. J lost 6 bases, V lost 0 bases, and 12 bases had no gene match. Germline CDR1 reads SGHVS; CDR2 reads FQNEAQ. This CDR3 is CASSLARQDREIHGYTF. CDR3 DNA: TGTGCCAGCAGCTTAGCACGGCAGGACAGGGAAATTCATGGCTACACCTTC.

The CDR3 sequence is CASSSLAYVQETQYF. CDR3 DNA sequence: TGTGCCAGCAGCTCCCTAGCCTACGTCCAAGAGACCCAGTACTTC. The chain links TRBV7-9 to TRBJ2-5; a possible D gene is TRBD2 (5 bases). Trimming took off 4 bases at V and 1 base at J, with 13 bases between the two ends. CDR3 length equals 15 residues. Germline lookup yields CDR1 SEHNR and CDR2 FQNEAQ (reference sequence).

This clonotype was seen a handful of times. V usage is TRBV12-3 or TRBV12-4 and J usage is TRBJ2-1; tentative D call: TRBD2 (7 bases). The CDR3 is 15 amino acids. The V end was cut by 3 bases, the J end by 9 bases, with 18 bases between. The CDR3 protein is CASSLSGGRLVEQFF. CDR3 coding DNA: TGTGCCAGCAGTTTGTCGGGGGGCCGTTTGGTTGAGCAGTTCTTC.

This clonotype was detected a few times. This rearrangement joins TRBV5-6 to TRBJ1-2; D not certain. Germline CDR1 reads SGHDT; CDR2 reads YYEEEE. V was trimmed by 3 bases and J by 3 bases, leaving 21 bases between them. This CDR3 is built from 17 residues. CDR3 region: CASSSPGLEVLHYGYTF. For the CDR3, the DNA is TGTGCCAGCAGCTCCCCGGGTTTGGAGGTCCTACACTATGGCTACACCTTC. The variable domain in full, with the rest retrieved from reference TRBV5-6 and TRBJ1-2, is DAGVTQSPTHLIKTRGQQVTLRCSPKSGHDTVSWYQQALGQGPQFIFQYYEEEERQRGNFPDRFSGHQFPNYSSELNVNALLLGDSALYLCASSSPGLEVLHYGYTFGSGTRLTVV.

This clonotype was counted between two and nine times. V and J are TRBV12-3 or TRBV12-4 and TRBJ1-2; 9 positions agree with TRBD1. J gave up 5 bases and V 6 bases, and 7 bases lay outside the gene matches. This CDR3 region has 14 residues. CDR3 DNA sequence: TGTGCCAGCAGGGGGGGACAGGGAGTTTATGGCTACACCTTC. It codes for CASRGGQGVYGYTF.

The chain joins TRBV6-5 to TRBJ2-7, with TRBD1 identical over 7 bases. Germline loops: CDR1 MNHEY, CDR2 SVGAGI. This CDR3 has 15 amino acids. Losses at the gene ends were 2 bases for V and 6 bases for J; bases not matched to a gene: 10. CDR3 loop: CASSYATGDPIEQYF. The CDR3, as DNA: TGTGCCAGCAGTTACGCTACAGGGGACCCCATCGAGCAGTACTTC.

This clonotype showed up just once. V is TRBV29-1 and J is TRBJ2-5, with D perhaps matching TRBD1 (5 bases). Germline CDR1 SQVTM, CDR2 ANQGSEA. Trimming left V 3 bases short and J 7 bases short, with 12 bases between. This CDR3 has 12 residues. This chain's CDR3 is CSVEAQGWTQYF. DNA for the CDR3: TGCAGCGTTGAGGCTCAGGGCTGGACCCAGTACTTC.